A selection of T cell receptor beta chains follows, all from one sample in a study of blood T cell repertoires in COVID-19. This table comes from immunoSEQ multiplex PCR, and its TCRdb copy is limited to in-frame clones, with some not included. Here the sample spans 200,000 to 300,000 clones, around four fifths being singletons. Material for sequencing was peripheral blood. The receptors come from a man in his fifties or sixties with acute or convalescent COVID-19. Each CDR3 is given with its conserved first and last residue. Some rows have no size entry. The others give once, few or many, or a class for an expanded clone.

>TRBV28|once|12
CASSPEYYGYTF
>TRBV4-2|-|15
CASSQELAGQETQYF
>TRBV6-1|few|16
CASSGIAGGNTGELFF
>TRBV4-2|-|14
CASSHSGTQHEQYF
>TRBV29-1|-|11
CSVIDNEKLFF
>TRBV3-1/TRBV3-2|-|13
CASSPLGPDTQYF
>TRBV6-5|once|12
CASSYSRGGYTF
>TRBV6-5|-|12
CASRRQSTEAFF
>TRBV5-4|-|15
CASSPPRGMGYEQYF
>TRBV27|-|15
CASSLLGREGEKLFF
>TRBV2|few|15
CASSAGGKVTYGYTF
>TRBV19|few|14
CASSTPGVDYGYTF
>TRBV5-5|-|15
CASSLRQDSGYGYTF
>TRBV12-5|-|23
CASGLNQGKTSGGHLSSYNEQFF
>TRBV9|-|15
CASSTRTGGSGELFF
>TRBV10-2|-|16
CASSEAGQGKQETQYF
>TRBV15|-|14
CATSRDRDNSPLHF
>TRBV7-6|-|19
CASSLRLAGAIKLADTQYF
>TRBV20-1|-|17
CSASPFSGRETTDTQYF
>TRBV7-9|-|15
CASSRGGLQDNEQFF
>TRBV5-4|many|14
CASSATGSYNEQFF
>TRBV28|-|11
CASSLEATSHF
>TRBV6-4|-|15
CASSAYSGGNQPQHF
>TRBV19|-|16
CASSAPSGTGFFGYTF
>TRBV10-2|-|15
CASSPRVLGWNEQFF
>TRBV5-1|few|14
CASRSGRGGNTIYF
>TRBV14|-|16
CASSQGFRGLYYGYTF
>TRBV5-6|once|13
CASSRDRGSEQYF
>TRBV5-6|-|14
CASSTPTQGNTIYF
>TRBV9|-|13
CASSYYTGVGYTF
>TRBV4-2|-|14
CASSQDLRDREQFF
>TRBV7-3|-|15
CASSSGLMNTGELFF
>TRBV19|-|16
CASSSTWDSIYNEQFF
>TRBV10-2|-|12
CATWTGGLKAFF
>TRBV2|-|11
CASSVFEKLFF
>TRBV28|-|13
CASRRQGYHEQYF
>TRBV5-6|-|14
CASSETGTGGHYTF
>TRBV3-1/TRBV3-2|-|15
CASSPFTGVDTEAFF
>TRBV18|-|16
CASSRRDRGRGNVLTF
>TRBV3-1/TRBV3-2|-|16
CASSLQRTGSSYEQYF
>TRBV4-1|few|16
CASSQERGSSGNTIYF
>TRBV24-1|-|14
CATRKAGEGETQYF
>TRBV19|-|14
CASNGLAGAYEQFF
>TRBV27|-|15
CASSLRGYTPDTQYF
>TRBV19|once|13
CASSISLAAEAFF
>TRBV3-1/TRBV3-2|-|14
CASSQGTVNQPQHF
>TRBV7-2|-|13
CASSKQGTYEQYF
>TRBV5-4|-|20
CASSSLDPRTSGRFAYEQYF
>TRBV11-2|-|17
CASSLGGLAGGRNEQFF
>TRBV30|-|12
CAWSGVNTEAFF
>TRBV5-1|-|17
CASSTSDGGFDGDTQYF
>TRBV19|few|17
CASSIITGIVSNTEAFF
>TRBV5-4|-|13
CASSFTQGFEAFF
>TRBV6-6|few|19
CASSPSSIGTGQGYTEAFF
>TRBV9|-|15
CASSSTPGQNEKLFF